The source of this TCR beta chain is a study of blood T cell repertoires in COVID-19. About the research overall: The analysed material was cDNA or gDNA that came from T cells, B-cell-depleted T cells, or PBMCs.

This clone was detected a few times. Original data processing: Using reference gene primer amplification, nucleated cell counts were estimated. TCRdb keeps only in-frame clones here, not all; method: immunoSEQ multiplex PCR. From that table come the V and J calls and clone size; the DNA was used to work out D and trimming. The sample records 300,000 to 400,000 clones, around nine tenths being singletons. After removal of 1 base from V and 4 bases from J, the junction contained 10 bases not matched to a gene. From germline, CDR1 is SGDLS and CDR2 YYNGEE. The CDR3 is 16 residues long. The V call is TRBV9, the J call TRBJ1-1; TRBD1 matches at 7 bases. Sequenced sample: peripheral blood. This receptor was obtained from a man aged 50-59 years with active or convalescent COVID-19. CDR3 sequence (DNA): TGTGCCAGCAGCGTACAGGCAGGGGGGATTGGCACTGAAGCTTTCTTT. Amino acid sequence: CASSVQAGGIGTEAFF.